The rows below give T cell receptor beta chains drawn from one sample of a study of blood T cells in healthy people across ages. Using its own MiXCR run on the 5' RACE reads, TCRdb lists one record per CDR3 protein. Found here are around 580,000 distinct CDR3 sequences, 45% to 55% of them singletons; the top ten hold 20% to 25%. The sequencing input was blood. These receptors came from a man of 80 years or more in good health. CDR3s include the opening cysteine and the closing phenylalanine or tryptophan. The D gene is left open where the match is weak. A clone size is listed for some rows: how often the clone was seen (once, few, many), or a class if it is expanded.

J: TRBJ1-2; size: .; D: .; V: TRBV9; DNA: TGTGCCAGCAGCGTATCTGGTGGGGACTATGGCTACACCTTC; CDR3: CASSVSGGDYGYTF
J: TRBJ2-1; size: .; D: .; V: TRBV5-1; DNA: TGCGCCAGCAGCTTGCAGGGGTCGACCTACAATGAGCAGTTCTTC; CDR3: CASSLQGSTYNEQFF
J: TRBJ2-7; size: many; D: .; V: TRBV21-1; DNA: TGTGCCAGCAGCAAATCCTCCTACGAGCAGTACTTC; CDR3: CASSKSSYEQYF
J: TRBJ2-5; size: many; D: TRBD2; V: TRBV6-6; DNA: TGTGCCAGCAGTAAACGGACTAGCGGGGAAGAGACCCAGTACTTC; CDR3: CASSKRTSGEETQYF
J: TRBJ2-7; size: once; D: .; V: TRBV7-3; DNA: TGTGCCAGCAGCTGGTCCGAGCAGTACTTC; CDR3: CASSWSEQYF
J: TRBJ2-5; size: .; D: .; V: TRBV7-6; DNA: TGTGCCAGCAGCTCACATGACATCCGGGCAGAGCAGTACTTC; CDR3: CASSSHDIRAEQYF
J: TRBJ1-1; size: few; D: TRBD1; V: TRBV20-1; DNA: TGCAGTGCCCAAAAAGGACAGGTGAACACTGAAGCTTTCTTT; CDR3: CSAQKGQVNTEAFF
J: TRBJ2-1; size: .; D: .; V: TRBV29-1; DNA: TGCAGCGTTGGTGGGGGCGAAAGCAATGAGCAGTTCTTC; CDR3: CSVGGGESNEQFF
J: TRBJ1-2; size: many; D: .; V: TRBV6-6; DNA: TGTGCCAGCAGTTTTCCGACAGGAGGGGGAGGCTACACCTTC; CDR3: CASSFPTGGGGYTF
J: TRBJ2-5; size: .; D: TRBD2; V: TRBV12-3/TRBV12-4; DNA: TGTGCCAGCCTAGCGGGATTCCAAGAGACCCAGTACTTC; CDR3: CASLAGFQETQYF
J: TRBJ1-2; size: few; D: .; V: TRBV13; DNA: TGTGCCAGCAGCGTAGGCAGGAACTATGGCTACACCTTC; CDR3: CASSVGRNYGYTF
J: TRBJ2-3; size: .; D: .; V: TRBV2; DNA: TGTGCCAGCAGTGAAGAGGCGCAGGGTGGGGATACGCAGTATTTT; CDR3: CASSEEAQGGDTQYF
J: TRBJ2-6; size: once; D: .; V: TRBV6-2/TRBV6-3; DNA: TGTGCCAGCAGACCCGCTGGGGCCAACGTCCTGACTTTC; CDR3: CASRPAGANVLTF
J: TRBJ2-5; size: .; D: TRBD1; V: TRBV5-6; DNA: TGTGCCAGCAAGGACAGGGTTTTGGAGACCCAGTACTTC; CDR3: CASKDRVLETQYF
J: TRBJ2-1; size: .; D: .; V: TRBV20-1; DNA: TGCAGTGCCCGATCCCCAGGGTACGATGAGCAGTTCTTC; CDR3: CSARSPGYDEQFF
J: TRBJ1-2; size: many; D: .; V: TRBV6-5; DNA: TGTGCCAGCAGTTCCTTCCCGGGGGACCATAACTATGGCTACACCTTC; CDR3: CASSSFPGDHNYGYTF